The 23 T cell receptor beta chains below were found in one sample sequenced in a study of technical replicates of blood from a few donors. TCRdb keeps only in-frame clones here, not all; method: immunoSEQ multiplex PCR. The sample lists 9,500 to 15,000 clones, approximately 95% occurring once. Sequences were obtained from PBMCs. These receptors originate from a human donor in good health.

J is TRBJ1-2 and V is TRBV11-2, with D unclear. CDR3 length: 13 amino acids. The V end lost 0 bases, the J end lost 4 bases, and 6 bases lay between the germline ends. The germline CDR1 and CDR2 sequences are SGHAT and FQNNGV. The CDR3 protein is CASSLEASYGYTF. CDR3 sequence (DNA): TGTGCCAGCAGCTTAGAGGCCTCCTATGGCTACACCTTC. Supplemented by reference TRBV11-2 and TRBJ1-2, the full variable domain reads EAGVAQSPRYKIIEKRQSVAFWCNPISGHATLYWYQQILGQGPKLLIQFQNNGVVDDSQLPKDRFSAERLKGVDSTLKIQPAKLEDSAVYLCASSLEASYGYTFGSGTRLTVV.

J is TRBJ2-5 and V is TRBV28; 12 bases are shared with TRBD2. Trimming took 4 bases from V and 3 from J; bases not matched to a gene: 9. In germline, CDR1 is MDHEN, CDR2 SYDVKM. The CDR3 is 17 residues long. The CDR3 DNA is TGTGCCAGCAGTTCCCCACCGACTAGCGGGAGAAAAGAGACCCAGTACTTC. It is translated as CASSSPPTSGRKETQYF.

The chain combines TRBV27 with TRBJ2-7, with D perhaps TRBD1 (5 bases). The length of the CDR3 is 13 residues. CDR1 and CDR2 from the germline V gene are MNHEY and SMNVEV (reference sequence). The germline V and J ends were trimmed by 3 bases and 3 bases, with 9 bases remaining between them. The CDR3 sequence is CASSFSTGYEQYF. CDR3 DNA: TGTGCCAGCAGTTTCTCCACAGGCTACGAGCAGTACTTC.

The chain couples TRBV10-1 to TRBJ2-3; D is perhaps TRBD2 (5 bases). The CDR3 totals 16 residues. V was cut by 9 bases and J by 4 bases, with 23 bases left in between. Germline CDR1 WNHNN, CDR2 SYGVQD (reference sequence). DNA of the CDR3: TGCGCCAGTTCTAGCCAAGTTACATCGAGGGCAGATACGCAGTATTTT. Amino acid sequence: CASSSQVTSRADTQYF.

This chain connects TRBV2 to TRBJ2-1; D is undetermined. CDR3 length equals 13 residues. Trimming pared 3 bases from V and 6 bases from J, leaving 9 bases between. CDR1 and CDR2 (germline): SNHLY, FYNNEI. CDR3 region: CASSERNLNEQFF. CDR3 nucleotides: TGTGCCAGCAGTGAGCGGAACCTCAATGAGCAGTTCTTC.

The chain links TRBV19 to TRBJ1-1, with a weak D call TRBD1 (6 bases). V shed 9 bases and J shed 6 bases, with 20 bases lying between them. Germline V gene data show CDR1 as LNHDA and CDR2 as SQIVND (reference sequence). The CDR3 is 14 amino acids. The CDR3 reads CASTFGGLGSEAFF. The DNA for the CDR3 is TGTGCCAGCACCTTCGGGGGGCTGGGATCTGAAGCTTTCTTT. Looking up the rest from reference TRBV19 and TRBJ1-1 gives the full variable domain: DGGITQSPKYLFRKEGQNVTLSCEQNLNHDAMYWYRQDPGQGLRLIYYSQIVNDFQKGDIAEGYSVSREKKESFPLTVTSAQKNPTAFYLCASTFGGLGSEAFFGQGTRLTVV.

This sequence joins TRBV11-3 and TRBJ2-5; 15 bases map to TRBD2. V shed 5 bases, J shed 4 bases, and the junction held 8 bases outside the gene matches. The CDR3 is 17 residues long. CDR1 is SGHNT and CDR2 is YENEEA in the germline V gene. CDR3 protein: CASSPGTSGRTGETQYF. For the CDR3, the DNA is TGTGCCAGCAGCCCCGGGACTAGCGGGAGGACAGGAGAGACCCAGTACTTC.

This chain joins TRBV2 and TRBJ2-6; 11 nucleotides line up with TRBD1. Unmatched junction bases numbered 5, after V lost 6 bases and J lost 4 bases. The length of the CDR3 is 16 residues. Germline V gene data show CDR1 as SNHLY and CDR2 as FYNNEI. The CDR3, as DNA: TGTGCCAGCAGAGGGACAGGGGGTGCCGGGGCCAACGTCCTGACTTTC. Protein sequence: CASRGTGGAGANVLTF. The full variable domain, with the rest looked up from reference TRBV2 and TRBJ2-6, is EPEVTQTPSHQVTQMGQEVILRCVPISNHLYFYWYRQILGQKVEFLVSFYNNEISEKSEIFDDQFSVERPDGSNFTLKIRSTKLEDSAMYFCASRGTGGAGANVLTFGAGSRLTVL.

The gene calls are TRBV28 and TRBJ2-1, with 10 nucleotides matching TRBD1. This CDR3 comprises 15 residues. Germline CDR1 MDHEN, CDR2 SYDVKM. V lost 10 bases to trimming and J lost 4 bases; unmatched junction nucleotides: 10. The CDR3 loop is CATQTPGQGYNEQFF. The CDR3 DNA reads as TGTGCCACACAAACACCGGGACAGGGGTACAATGAGCAGTTCTTC.

In this sample, this clone turned up once. The CDR3 sequence is CASSYRGQGPGYTF. CDR3 DNA sequence: TGTGCCAGCAGTTATAGGGGCCAGGGGCCTGGCTACACCTTC. The chain recombines TRBV6-5 with TRBJ1-2; D possibly corresponds to TRBD1 (6 bases). The CDR3 extends over 14 amino acids. Germline lookup yields CDR1 MNHEY and CDR2 SVGAGI. V was clipped by 3 bases and J by 7 bases, with 15 bases between them.

The chain couples TRBV9 to TRBJ1-2, with 8 positions matching TRBD1. CDR3 size: 14 residues. V was pared by 0 bases and J by 8 bases, with 6 bases of the junction left unmatched. CDR1 and CDR2 (germline): SGDLS, YYNGEE. As DNA, the CDR3 is TGTGCCAGCAGCGTAGTTGGGACAGGCTACGGCTACACCTTC. It codes for CASSVVGTGYGYTF.

CDR3 region: CASSLRTSGTSTDTQYF. CDR3 in DNA: TGCGCCAGCAGCTTGCGGACTAGCGGGACCAGCACAGATACGCAGTATTTT. The gene calls are TRBV5-1 and TRBJ2-3; TRBD2 matches at 12 bases. Germline CDR1 reads SGHRS; CDR2 reads YFSETQ. This CDR3 is 17 amino acids long. Germline trimming cut 1 base from V and 0 bases from J; bases unmatched to any gene: 3.

The rearrangement joins TRBV6-6 to TRBJ2-7; weak D call: TRBD1 (6 bases). Per the germline V gene, CDR1 is MNHNY and CDR2 is SVGAGI (reference sequence). V gave up 5 bases and J gave up 3 bases, with 11 bases separating them. This CDR3 comprises 13 residues. In DNA form, the CDR3 reads TGTGCCAGCAGTCGTGGGACATTCTACGAGCAGTACTTC. Translated: CASSRGTFYEQYF.

This rearrangement joins TRBV29-1 to TRBJ2-4; TRBD1 matches 12 bases. There are 15 residues in the CDR3. Germline V gene lookup returns CDR1 SQVTM and CDR2 ANQGSEA. J was trimmed by 2 bases and V by 6 bases; bases with no gene match: 5. CDR3 sequence (DNA): TGCAGCGTGGGGACAGGGGGCCTATCCAAAAACATTCAGTACTTC. Residues: CSVGTGGLSKNIQYF.

This chain joins TRBV7-9 and TRBJ1-2; the match to TRBD1 covers 7 bases. V dropped 2 bases and J dropped 5; count of bases not matched to a gene: 5. Germline loops: CDR1 SEHNR, CDR2 FQNEAQ (reference sequence). This CDR3 region has 14 residues. The CDR3: CASSLSPGQYGYTF. CDR3 nucleotides: TGTGCCAGCAGCTTATCTCCGGGACAGTATGGCTACACCTTC.

The chain has TRBV28 and TRBJ2-7, with TRBD2 matching over 9 bases. CDR1 is MDHEN, CDR2 SYDVKM, per germline. V lost 2 bases, J lost 9 bases, and 14 bases stayed unmatched. The CDR3 consists of 16 residues. The CDR3: CASSLLASGKSQGQYF. The CDR3 coding sequence is TGTGCCAGCAGTTTACTGGCTAGCGGGAAGTCGCAGGGGCAGTACTTC.

The CDR3 reads CASSGGTGGKNGYTF. For the CDR3, the DNA is TGTGCCAGCAGCGGAGGGACAGGGGGCAAGAATGGCTACACCTTC. The chain joins TRBV14 to TRBJ1-2; 12 nucleotides match TRBD1. The CDR3 has 15 residues. Germline loops: CDR1 SGHDN, CDR2 FVKESK. The ends lost 5 bases at V and 6 bases at J; junction bases unmatched: 7.

The gene calls are TRBV10-1 and TRBJ2-7, with 9 bases fitting TRBD1. V shed 6 bases, J shed 6 bases, and the junction held 6 bases outside the gene matches. The CDR3 loop spans 13 amino acids. Germline V gene lookup returns CDR1 WNHNN and CDR2 SYGVQD (reference sequence). The chain's CDR3 is CASSATGGAEQYF. The CDR3 bases are TGCGCCAGCAGCGCTACAGGGGGCGCCGAGCAGTACTTC.

The chain has TRBV2 and TRBJ2-7, with 8 positions matching TRBD1. The CDR3 loop spans 16 amino acids. Losses at the gene ends were 5 bases for V and 2 bases for J; bases not matched to a gene: 11. Germline V lookup: CDR1 SNHLY, CDR2 FYNNEI. The CDR3 protein is CASSYTPGQETYEQYF. The CDR3 DNA reads as TGTGCCAGCAGTTATACCCCGGGACAGGAAACCTACGAGCAGTACTTC.

V and J are TRBV21-1 and TRBJ2-5; the table's D gene call, TRBD1, was not cross checked with the DNA. TRBV21-1 is deemed a pseudogene. The CDR3 loop spans 17 amino acids. The CDR3 DNA is TGTGCCAGCAGCAATCAGGGCGGTGGGGGCCGTGGTGAGACCCAGTACTTC. This translates into CASSNQGGGGRGETQYF.

The chain links TRBV28 to TRBJ2-7; TRBD2 aligns across 8 bases. The CDR3 contains 16 residues. J was trimmed by 2 bases and V by 1 base; bases with no gene match: 7. Germline CDR1 reads MDHEN; CDR2 reads SYDVKM. The CDR3 spells CASSLLEIAGTYEQYF. CDR3 sequence (DNA): TGTGCCAGCAGTTTATTGGAGATAGCGGGAACCTACGAGCAGTACTTC.

This clone was observed a handful of times. The rearrangement joins TRBV7-6 to TRBJ2-3; 10 nucleotides align to TRBD2. The CDR3 totals 16 residues. V lost 3 bases, J lost 5 bases, and 8 bases stayed unmatched. Germline CDR1 is SGHVS and CDR2 is FNYEAQ. The DNA of the CDR3 is TGTGCCAGCAGCTTGATAACTAGCGGGGCGGGAGATACGCAGTATTTT. As protein: CASSLITSGAGDTQYF.

The sample holds one count of this clone. In DNA form, the CDR3 reads TGTGCCTGGAGTAAAACAGGGTTTCAGCCCCAGCATTTT. Protein product: CAWSKTGFQPQHF. The V call is TRBV30, the J call TRBJ1-5, with D possibly being TRBD1 (6 bases). This CDR3 spans 13 amino acids. Between the trimmed V and J ends, which lost 2 bases and 6 bases, there was a span of 11 bases. Germline assignment: CDR1 GTSNPN and CDR2 SVGIG (reference sequence).